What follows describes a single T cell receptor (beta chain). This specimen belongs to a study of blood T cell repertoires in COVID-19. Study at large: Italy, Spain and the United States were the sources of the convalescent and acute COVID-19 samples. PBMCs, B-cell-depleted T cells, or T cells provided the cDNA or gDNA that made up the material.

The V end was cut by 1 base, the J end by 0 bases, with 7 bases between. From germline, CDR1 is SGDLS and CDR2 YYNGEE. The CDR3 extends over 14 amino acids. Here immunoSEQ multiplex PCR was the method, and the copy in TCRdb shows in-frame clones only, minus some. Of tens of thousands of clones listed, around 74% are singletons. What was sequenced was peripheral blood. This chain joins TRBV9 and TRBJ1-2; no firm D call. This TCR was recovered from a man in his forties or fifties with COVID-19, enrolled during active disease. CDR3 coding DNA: TGTGCCAGCAGCGTACAGGATTCTAACTATGGCTACACCTTC. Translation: CASSVQDSNYGYTF.